This is a list of T cell receptor beta chains from one sample in a study of CD8 T cells in Susac syndrome. Each CDR3 protein gets one entry after TCRdb re-called the immunoSEQ multiplex PCR reads with MiXCR. This table holds around 140,000 distinct CDR3 sequences, around 85% found once. The sequenced sample consisted of CD8+ T cells from PBMCs. Every receptor here comes from a human donor with multiple sclerosis. The CDR3 runs from the conserved cysteine through the conserved F or W. The D gene is left open where the match is weak. Size is stated for part of the rows, as once, few or many counts, or as a class when the clone is expanded.

clone_size: .
v_call: TRBV27
j_call: TRBJ1-1
d_call: TRBD1
cdr3_nt: TGTGCCAGCAGTCACAGGGGGCCCACTGAAGCTTTCTTT
cdr3_aa: CASSHRGPTEAFF

clone_size: few
v_call: TRBV4-2
j_call: TRBJ1-3
d_call: .
cdr3_nt: TGTGCCAGCAGCCAAGAGCGTCATAGTGGAAACACCATATATTTT
cdr3_aa: CASSQERHSGNTIYF

clone_size: .
v_call: TRBV12-3/TRBV12-4
j_call: TRBJ1-4
d_call: .
cdr3_nt: TGTGCCAGCAGTTTGAGCGAGACAACTAATGAAAAACTGTTTTTT
cdr3_aa: CASSLSETTNEKLFF

clone_size: .
v_call: TRBV27
j_call: TRBJ1-2
d_call: .
cdr3_nt: TGTGCCAGCAGTTTCTATCCAGAGAATGGCTACACCTTC
cdr3_aa: CASSFYPENGYTF

clone_size: .
v_call: TRBV7-9
j_call: TRBJ1-5
d_call: .
cdr3_nt: TGTGCCAGCAGCTCAGGGGTTGGGGTTCAGCCCCAGCATTTT
cdr3_aa: CASSSGVGVQPQHF

clone_size: .
v_call: TRBV12-3/TRBV12-4
j_call: TRBJ1-1
d_call: .
cdr3_nt: TGTGCCAGCAGTTGGGGCCCGTCCCCTGAAGCTTTCTTT
cdr3_aa: CASSWGPSPEAFF

clone_size: .
v_call: TRBV4-2
j_call: TRBJ2-4
d_call: .
cdr3_nt: TGTGCCAGCAGCCAAGATGGGTGGAAGGGAGCTAGGCTGCCTGGCGGAAACATTCAGTACTTC
cdr3_aa: CASSQDGWKGARLPGGNIQYF

clone_size: .
v_call: TRBV19
j_call: TRBJ1-3
d_call: .
cdr3_nt: TGTGCCAGTAAGAATCGGGGAGGGGCTTCTGGAAACACCATATATTTT
cdr3_aa: CASKNRGGASGNTIYF

clone_size: .
v_call: TRBV15
j_call: TRBJ2-3
d_call: TRBD2
cdr3_nt: TGTGCCACCAGCAGAGTTGGACTAGTCCGCCTTCTTGACACAGATACGCAGTATTTT
cdr3_aa: CATSRVGLVRLLDTDTQYF

clone_size: .
v_call: TRBV19
j_call: TRBJ1-1
d_call: .
cdr3_nt: TGTGCCAGTACCTCCGACCCCTTTGGCACTGAAGCTTTCTTT
cdr3_aa: CASTSDPFGTEAFF

clone_size: .
v_call: TRBV6-6
j_call: TRBJ2-7
d_call: .
cdr3_nt: TGTGCCAGCACCCCAGGCGCGGGTAGCTCCTACGAGCAGTACTTC
cdr3_aa: CASTPGAGSSYEQYF

clone_size: .
v_call: TRBV20-1
j_call: TRBJ2-3
d_call: .
cdr3_nt: TGCAGTGCTATCCCAGGGAAAGGCACAGATACGCAGTATTTT
cdr3_aa: CSAIPGKGTDTQYF

clone_size: .
v_call: TRBV4-1
j_call: TRBJ2-3
d_call: .
cdr3_nt: TGCGCCAGCAGCCAAGATCCGGGGCCTAGCACAGATACGCAGTATTTT
cdr3_aa: CASSQDPGPSTDTQYF

clone_size: .
v_call: TRBV28
j_call: TRBJ2-7
d_call: .
cdr3_nt: TGTGCCACCACAACCGACAGGACATACGAGCAGTACTTC
cdr3_aa: CATTTDRTYEQYF

clone_size: .
v_call: TRBV25-1
j_call: TRBJ2-2
d_call: .
cdr3_nt: TGTGCCAGCAGTGGTGAAGGGCCAAACACCGGGGAGCTGTTTTTT
cdr3_aa: CASSGEGPNTGELFF

clone_size: .
v_call: TRBV15
j_call: TRBJ2-2
d_call: .
cdr3_nt: TGTGCCACCAGCAGAGCTTTGTCGGGGGCAGGGACCGGGGAGCTGTTTTTT
cdr3_aa: CATSRALSGAGTGELFF

clone_size: .
v_call: TRBV15
j_call: TRBJ2-5
d_call: .
cdr3_nt: TGTGCCACCAACCCTAGGGGGAAAGTCCAAGAGACCCAGTACTTC
cdr3_aa: CATNPRGKVQETQYF

clone_size: .
v_call: TRBV4-1
j_call: TRBJ2-3
d_call: .
cdr3_nt: TGCGCCAGCAGCCAAGTTGCGGGCCCAGATACGCAGTATTTT
cdr3_aa: CASSQVAGPDTQYF

clone_size: .
v_call: TRBV5-1
j_call: TRBJ2-1
d_call: TRBD2
cdr3_nt: TGCGCCAGCAGCTTTGGACGGGGGGGAATCTACAATGAGCAGTTCTTC
cdr3_aa: CASSFGRGGIYNEQFF

clone_size: .
v_call: TRBV3-1
j_call: TRBJ2-1
d_call: .
cdr3_nt: TGTGCCAGCAGCGACTTGTGGGACCATGAGCAGTTCTTC
cdr3_aa: CASSDLWDHEQFF

clone_size: few
v_call: TRBV7-9
j_call: TRBJ2-4
d_call: .
cdr3_nt: TGTGCCAGCAAGAAGGGATCCGAGAACATTCAGTACTTC
cdr3_aa: CASKKGSENIQYF

clone_size: .
v_call: TRBV6-6
j_call: TRBJ1-2
d_call: .
cdr3_nt: TGTGCCAGCAGTTACTCAGAGGGGATGGGTGGCTACACCTTC
cdr3_aa: CASSYSEGMGGYTF